This TCR beta chain was sequenced during a study of T cells after yellow fever vaccination. Germline lookup yields CDR1 MNHNY and CDR2 SVGAGI (reference sequence). The germline V and J ends were trimmed by 2 bases and 8 bases, with 7 bases remaining between them. CDR3 length: 12 amino acids. Study-level findings and limits: Clonotypes found in both CD4 and CD8 compartments made up a small share.

Template switching by 5'RACE produced TCR cDNA, adding a universal primer site and UMIs. Each CDR3 protein gets one entry after TCRdb re-called the 5' RACE reads with MiXCR. The sample holds some 500,000 distinct CDR3 sequences, 13% seen once. Notes on this clonotype: What it recognizes is unknown.

The sequences come from PBMCs, collected on the day of the yellow fever booster vaccination. This rearrangement joins TRBV6-6 to TRBJ1-5; D not certain. This TCR came from a man aged 25-45 years who received the YFV17D yellow fever vaccine. The CDR3 reads CASSYGSEPQHF. In DNA form, the CDR3 reads TGTGCCAGCAGTTACGGTTCCGAGCCCCAGCATTTT.